Sequencing of this TCR beta chain was carried out in a study of identical twins. Study-wide findings and caveats: Cord blood beta clonotypes present at high abundance carried fewer insertions; no such pattern appeared in memory repertoires. Weaker excess sharing between twins was seen in beta out-of-frame sequences.

One entry per CDR3 protein results from TCRdb running MiXCR on the 5' RACE reads. The data hold about 150,000 distinct CDR3 sequences, with around 3.6% observed a single time. Unmatched junction bases numbered 18, after V lost 8 bases and J lost 3 bases. Germline V gene data show CDR1 as SQVTM and CDR2 as ANQGSEA. This CDR3 has 17 residues. Donors uniformly comprised healthy Caucasians. This clonotype was observed many times. Its antigen remains unidentified. The sequence was obtained from a man between 18 and 29 years old in good health. V and J are TRBV29-1 and TRBJ2-7; 11 bases are shared with TRBD1. The sample comprised memory T cells sorted from blood. The CDR3 here is CSIGGQGALLGGYEQYF. The CDR3 bases are TGCAGCATAGGAGGACAGGGGGCTTTACTTGGGGGCTACGAGCAGTACTTC.